This is a list of T cell receptor beta chains from one sample in a study of early T cells in non-severe SARS-CoV-2 infection. TCRdb fed the 5' RACE reads into MiXCR, producing one record per CDR3 protein. The sample includes tens of thousands of distinct CDR3 sequences, 4.5% to 5% of them seen just once. Input material: whole blood. These receptors originate from an adult who was a healthcare worker with PCR-confirmed SARS-CoV-2 infection or an uninfected control (not recorded which). Both conserved end residues are part of each CDR3. A D gene is named only where the DNA matches it firmly. Size is omitted from some rows. Given values are once, few, many or a class for expanded clones.

j_call clone_size d_call v_call cdr3_nt cdr3_aa
TRBJ2-7 NA NA TRBV7-2 TGTGCCAGCAGCTCTTCGACCACCTACGAGCAGTACTTC CASSSSTTYEQYF
TRBJ2-3 NA TRBD1 TRBV20-1 TGCAGTGCTAGTTTACAGGGGGCAGCAGATACGCAGTATTTT CSASLQGAADTQYF
TRBJ1-2 NA NA TRBV3-1 TGTGCCAGCAGCCAAGATCCGGGGGCCTATGGCTACACCTTC CASSQDPGAYGYTF
TRBJ1-3 many NA TRBV3-1 TGTGCCAGCAGGGACAGTCCCGGTTTCTCTGGAAACACCATATATTTT CASRDSPGFSGNTIYF
TRBJ2-7 NA NA TRBV6-5 TGTGCCAGCAGTTACCGCCCAGGGAACTACGAGCAGTACTTC CASSYRPGNYEQYF
TRBJ2-7 many NA TRBV12-5 TGTGCTAGTGGTTTGCCCCAGGTTCCCTACGAGCAGTACTTC CASGLPQVPYEQYF
TRBJ1-3 few NA TRBV5-5 TGTGCCAGCAACGACCAGGGCCCTGGAAACACCATATATTTT CASNDQGPGNTIYF
TRBJ2-1 medium-sized NA TRBV10-1 TGCGCCAGCATAGATGAGCAGTTCTTC CASIDEQFF
TRBJ1-2 few NA TRBV5-4 TGTGCCAGCAGCTTGTCCCACAGGGATCGAGGCTACACCTTC CASSLSHRDRGYTF
TRBJ2-7 many TRBD1 TRBV2 TGTGCCAGCACCTCCGGGACAGGGGAGGGCGAGCAGTACTTC CASTSGTGEGEQYF
TRBJ1-2 few NA TRBV5-1 TGCGCCAGCAGCTTGGAAGTGGGTCTTTATGGCTACACCTTC CASSLEVGLYGYTF